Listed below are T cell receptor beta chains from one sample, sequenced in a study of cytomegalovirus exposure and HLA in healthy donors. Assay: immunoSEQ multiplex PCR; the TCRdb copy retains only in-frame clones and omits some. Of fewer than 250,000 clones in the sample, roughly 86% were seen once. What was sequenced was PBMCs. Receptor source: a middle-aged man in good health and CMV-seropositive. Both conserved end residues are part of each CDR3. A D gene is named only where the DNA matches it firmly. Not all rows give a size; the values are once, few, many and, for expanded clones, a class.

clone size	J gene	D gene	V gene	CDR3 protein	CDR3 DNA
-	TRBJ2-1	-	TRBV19	CASSPGGALKDEQFF	TGTGCCAGTAGCCCTGGGGGGGCTTTGAAGGATGAGCAGTTCTTC
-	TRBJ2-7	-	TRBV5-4	CASSLVSAEQYF	TGTGCCAGCAGCTTGGTTAGCGCCGAGCAGTACTTC
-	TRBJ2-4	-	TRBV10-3	CAISQNRDSQNIQYF	TGTGCCATCAGTCAGAATAGGGACTCCCAAAACATTCAGTACTTC
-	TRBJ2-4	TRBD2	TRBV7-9	CASSLVRASGRLAKNIQYF	TGTGCCAGCAGCTTAGTGAGGGCTAGCGGGAGGTTGGCCAAAAACATTCAGTACTTC
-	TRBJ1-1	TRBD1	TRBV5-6	CASSLEGQRNTEAFF	TGTGCCAGCAGCTTGGAGGGACAGCGGAACACTGAAGCTTTCTTT
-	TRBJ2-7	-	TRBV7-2	CASSLGGAGEQYF	TGTGCCAGCAGCTTAGGGGGTGCGGGGGAGCAGTACTTC
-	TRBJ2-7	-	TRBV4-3	CASSQISGSSYEQYF	TGCGCCAGCAGCCAAATCTCCGGGAGTTCCTACGAGCAGTACTTC
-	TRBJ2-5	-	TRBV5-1	CASSPIPGHETQYF	TGCGCCAGCAGCCCTATCCCAGGGCATGAGACCCAGTACTTC
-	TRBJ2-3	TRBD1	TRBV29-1	CSVEKTGADTQYF	TGCAGCGTTGAAAAGACAGGGGCAGATACGCAGTATTTT
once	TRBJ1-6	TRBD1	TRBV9	CASRATDRTSSYNSPLHF	TGTGCCAGCAGGGCCACGGACAGGACGAGCTCCTATAATTCACCCCTCCACTTT
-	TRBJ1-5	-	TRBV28	CASSLGGQPQHF	TGTGCCAGCAGTTTAGGGGGCCAGCCCCAGCATTTT
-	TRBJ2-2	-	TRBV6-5	CASSYRASMVGELFF	TGTGCCAGCAGTTACAGAGCCTCAATGGTCGGGGAGCTGTTTTTT
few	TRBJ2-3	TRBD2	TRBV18	CASSLTSGSITDTQYF	TGTGCCAGCTCACTCACTAGCGGGAGTATCACAGATACGCAGTATTTT
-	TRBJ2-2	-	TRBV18	CASSPRGGANTGELFF	TGTGCCAGCTCACCAAGAGGAGGGGCGAACACCGGGGAGCTGTTTTTT
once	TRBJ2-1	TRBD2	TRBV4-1	CASSQGLGNEQFF	TGCGCCAGCAGCCAGGGACTAGGAAATGAGCAGTTCTTC
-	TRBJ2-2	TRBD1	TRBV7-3	CASSPGTVNTGELFF	TGTGCCAGCAGCCCCGGGACAGTGAACACCGGGGAGCTGTTTTTT
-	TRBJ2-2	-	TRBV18	CASSPKGGQSNTGELFF	TGTGCCAGCTCACCAAAGGGCGGACAGTCGAACACCGGGGAGCTGTTTTTT
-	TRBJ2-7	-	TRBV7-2	CASSLWRGPYEQYF	TGTGCCAGCAGCTTATGGAGGGGGCCCTACGAGCAGTACTTC
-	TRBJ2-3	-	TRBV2	CASSRGGGGDTQYF	TGTGCCAGCAGCAGGGGAGGCGGGGGAGATACGCAGTATTTT
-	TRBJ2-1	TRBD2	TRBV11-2	CASSLVLAGNEQFF	TGTGCCAGCAGCTTAGTACTAGCGGGTAATGAGCAGTTCTTC
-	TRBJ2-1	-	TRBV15	CATSRDWPPQGYEQFF	TGTGCCACCAGCAGAGATTGGCCCCCCCAGGGCTATGAGCAGTTCTTC
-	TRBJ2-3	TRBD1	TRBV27	CASRPIRDSKTNTDTQYF	TGTGCCAGCAGACCGATCCGGGACAGCAAGACCAACACAGATACGCAGTATTTT
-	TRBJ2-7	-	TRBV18	CASSRGAELTYEQYF	TGTGCCAGCTCACGCGGGGCGGAACTGACCTACGAGCAGTACTTC
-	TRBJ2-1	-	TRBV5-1	CASSLRTVSNEQFF	TGCGCCAGCAGCTTACGGACAGTTTCCAATGAGCAGTTCTTC
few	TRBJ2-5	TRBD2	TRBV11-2	CASSFVGEGETQYF	TGTGCCAGCAGCTTCGTGGGGGAGGGGGAGACCCAGTACTTC
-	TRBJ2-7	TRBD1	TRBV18	CASSPLLADRESYEQYF	TGTGCCAGCTCACCACTGCTTGCGGACAGGGAGTCCTACGAGCAGTACTTC
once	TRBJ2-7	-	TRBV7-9	CASSLVGAVTYEQYF	TGTGCCAGCAGCTTAGTGGGGGCAGTGACCTACGAGCAGTACTTC
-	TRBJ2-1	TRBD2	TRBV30	CAWSVTSGTYNEQFF	TGTGCCTGGAGTGTAACTAGCGGGACCTACAATGAGCAGTTCTTC
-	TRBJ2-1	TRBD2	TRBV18	CASSPPLASGGGNEQFF	TGTGCCAGCTCACCACCCTTAGCTAGCGGGGGTGGAAATGAGCAGTTCTTC
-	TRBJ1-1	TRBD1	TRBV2	CASTRQGLDTEAFF	TGTGCCAGCACTAGACAGGGGTTGGACACTGAAGCTTTCTTT
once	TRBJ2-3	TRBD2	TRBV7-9	CASSLGSAGERTQYF	TGTGCCAGCAGCTTAGGGTCAGCGGGGGAGCGAACGCAGTATTTT
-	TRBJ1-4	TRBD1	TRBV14	CASSSPGTGVEKLFF	TGTGCCAGCAGCTCACCCGGGACAGGGGTTGAAAAACTGTTTTTT
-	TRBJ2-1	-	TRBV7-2	CASRRRADSYNEQFF	TGTGCCAGCAGGAGGCGGGCGGACTCCTACAATGAGCAGTTCTTC
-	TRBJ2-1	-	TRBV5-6	CASSFRLYRVDNEQFF	TGTGCCAGCAGCTTCCGACTTTACCGGGTCGACAATGAGCAGTTCTTC